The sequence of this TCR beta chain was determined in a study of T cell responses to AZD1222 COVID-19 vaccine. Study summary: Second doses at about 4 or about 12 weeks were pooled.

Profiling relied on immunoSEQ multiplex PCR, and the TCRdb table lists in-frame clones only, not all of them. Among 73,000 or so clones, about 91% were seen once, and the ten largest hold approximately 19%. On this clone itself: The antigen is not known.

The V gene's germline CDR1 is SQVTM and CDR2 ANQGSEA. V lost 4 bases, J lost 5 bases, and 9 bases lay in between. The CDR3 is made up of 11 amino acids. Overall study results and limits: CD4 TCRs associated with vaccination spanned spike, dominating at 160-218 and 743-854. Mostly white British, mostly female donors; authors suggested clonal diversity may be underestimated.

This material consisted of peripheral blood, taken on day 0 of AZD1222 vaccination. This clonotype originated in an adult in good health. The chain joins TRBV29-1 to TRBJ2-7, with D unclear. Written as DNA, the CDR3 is TGCAGCGTTGTGGCGTTCCACGAGCAGTACTTC. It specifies CSVVAFHEQYF.